This T cell receptor beta chain stems from a study of blood T cell repertoires in COVID-19. Overall study context: The origin of the acute and convalescent COVID-19 samples was the United States, Italy and Spain.

Original handling: Reference gene primer amplification yielded estimated nucleated cell counts. Some clones are missing from TCRdb's copy, which holds only in-frame ones; the method was immunoSEQ multiplex PCR. V and J calls and clone size come straight from that table; D and trimming were deduced from the DNA. This table has roughly 160,000 clones, over 80% appearing once. V was shortened by 0 bases and J by 1 base, with 10 bases between the two germline ends. This CDR3 is built from 16 residues. The sequenced sample was peripheral blood. This TCR was sampled from a woman in her fifties or sixties who had recovered from COVID-19. The chain employs TRBV5-3 and TRBJ2-2; D is unresolved. TRBV5-3 is labeled an ORF, and its function is uncertain. The CDR3 region is CARSLASVGNTGELFF. DNA for the CDR3: TGTGCCAGAAGCTTGGCAAGCGTAGGGAACACCGGGGAGCTGTTTTTT.